This T cell receptor beta chain was captured in a study of cytomegalovirus exposure and HLA in healthy donors. Study-level information: Early released data had tens of millions of unique TCRs, all coming from HLA-typed donors. General study results and limits: An analysis was carried out at a later point. It showed that HLA-associated TCR beta chains were more clonally expanded than equally common non-associated chains. In a later analysis, common viral pathogens appeared linked to several of the most significant clusters.

This PCR relied on a set of 60 Vbeta primers and 13 Jbeta primers. TCRdb's table, derived via immunoSEQ multiplex PCR, lists solely in-frame clones and lacks some. In the table there are 100,000 to 150,000 clones, around three quarters of which are singletons. Of note for this clone: Its antigen is as yet unknown.

This CDR3 region has 14 residues. The V gene lost 7 bases and the J gene lost 7 bases, with 17 bases spanning the gap. CDR1 and CDR2 (germline): ENHRY, SYGVKD. This chain joins TRBV10-3 and TRBJ2-1, with TRBD2 as a possible D gene (6 bases). The sequencing input was PBMCs. The source of this sequence is a man aged 25-40 years in good health and CMV-seropositive. The CDR3, as DNA: TGTGCCATCACTACCCTTGGCGGGGTTAATGAGCAGTTCTTC. It is translated as CAITTLGGVNEQFF.